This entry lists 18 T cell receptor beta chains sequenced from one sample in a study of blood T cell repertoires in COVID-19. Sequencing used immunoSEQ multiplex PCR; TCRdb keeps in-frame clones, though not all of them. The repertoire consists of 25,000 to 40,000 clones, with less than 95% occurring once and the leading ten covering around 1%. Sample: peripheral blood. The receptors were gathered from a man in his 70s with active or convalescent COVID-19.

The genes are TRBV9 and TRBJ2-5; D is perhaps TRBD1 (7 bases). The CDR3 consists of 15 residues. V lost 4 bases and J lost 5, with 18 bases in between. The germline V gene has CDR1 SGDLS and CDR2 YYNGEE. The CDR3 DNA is TGTGCCAGCAGCCCGGTGCGTTCAGGGGGGGAGACCCAGTACTTC. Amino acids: CASSPVRSGGETQYF.

This CDR3 reads CASSPPGHLLNYGYTF. For the CDR3, the DNA is TGTGCCAGCTCACCACCAGGACACCTACTCAACTATGGCTACACCTTC. V gene TRBV18 combines with J gene TRBJ1-2; D perhaps matches TRBD1 (5 bases). This CDR3 spans 16 amino acids. Trimming took off 0 bases at V and 2 bases at J, with 13 bases between the two ends. CDR1 and CDR2 from the germline V gene are KGHSH and LQKENI.

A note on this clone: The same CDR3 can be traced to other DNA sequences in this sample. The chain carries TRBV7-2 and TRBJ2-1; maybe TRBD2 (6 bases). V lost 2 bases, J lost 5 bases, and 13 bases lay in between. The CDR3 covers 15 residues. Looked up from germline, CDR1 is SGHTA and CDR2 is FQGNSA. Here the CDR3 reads CASSLMAGRDNEQFF. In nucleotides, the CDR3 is TGTGCCAGCAGCTTAATGGCGGGACGCGACAATGAGCAGTTCTTC.

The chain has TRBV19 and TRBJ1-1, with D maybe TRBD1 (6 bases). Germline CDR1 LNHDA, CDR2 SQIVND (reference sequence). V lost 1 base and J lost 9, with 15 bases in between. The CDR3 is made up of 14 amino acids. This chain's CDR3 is CASSIGTDSPKAFF. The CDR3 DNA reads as TGTGCCAGTAGTATAGGAACGGACAGTCCAAAAGCTTTCTTT.

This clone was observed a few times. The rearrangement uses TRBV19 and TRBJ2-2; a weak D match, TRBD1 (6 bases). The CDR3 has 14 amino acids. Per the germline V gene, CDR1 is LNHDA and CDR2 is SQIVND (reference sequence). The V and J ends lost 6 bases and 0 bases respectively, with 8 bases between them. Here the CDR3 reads CASSGQPNTGELFF. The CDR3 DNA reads TGTGCCAGTAGCGGACAGCCGAACACCGGGGAGCTGTTTTTT.

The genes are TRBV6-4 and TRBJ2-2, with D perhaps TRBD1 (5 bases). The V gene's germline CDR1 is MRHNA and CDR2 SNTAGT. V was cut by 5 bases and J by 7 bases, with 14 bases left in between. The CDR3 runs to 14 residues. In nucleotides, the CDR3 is TGTGCCAGCAGTCCAACGGCAGGGATCGGGGAGCTGTTTTTT. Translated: CASSPTAGIGELFF.

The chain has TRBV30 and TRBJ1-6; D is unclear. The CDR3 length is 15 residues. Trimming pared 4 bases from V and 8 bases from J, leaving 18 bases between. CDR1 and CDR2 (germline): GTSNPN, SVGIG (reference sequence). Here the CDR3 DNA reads TGTGCCTGGAACAACATGGACCTCGGGGATTCACCCCTCCACTTT. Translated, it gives CAWNNMDLGDSPLHF.

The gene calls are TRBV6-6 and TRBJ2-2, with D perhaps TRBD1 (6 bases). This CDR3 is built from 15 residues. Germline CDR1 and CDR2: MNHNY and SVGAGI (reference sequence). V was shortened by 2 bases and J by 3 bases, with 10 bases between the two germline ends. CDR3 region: CASSYIKGDTGELFF. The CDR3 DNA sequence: TGTGCCAGCAGTTACATAAAGGGGGACACCGGGGAGCTGTTTTTT.

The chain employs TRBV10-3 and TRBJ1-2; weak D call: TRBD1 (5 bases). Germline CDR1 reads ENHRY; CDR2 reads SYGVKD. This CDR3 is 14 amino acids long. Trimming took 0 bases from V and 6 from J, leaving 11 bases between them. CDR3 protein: CAISESGREDGYTF. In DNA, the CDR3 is TGTGCCATCAGTGAGTCGGGCAGGGAGGATGGCTACACCTTC.

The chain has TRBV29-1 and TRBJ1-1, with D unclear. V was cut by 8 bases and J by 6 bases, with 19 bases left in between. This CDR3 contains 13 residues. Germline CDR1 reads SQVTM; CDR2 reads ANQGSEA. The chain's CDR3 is CSSRSGRWSEAFF. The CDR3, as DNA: TGCAGCTCGAGGTCCGGGAGGTGGTCTGAAGCTTTCTTT.

The CDR3 sequence: CASSFDQGTGELFF. The CDR3 region has the DNA TGTGCCAGCAGCTTCGACCAGGGGACCGGGGAGCTGTTTTTT. The chain uses TRBV7-2 and TRBJ2-2, with a tentative D call TRBD1 (6 bases). Germline V CDR1 and CDR2: SGHTA, FQGNSA. The V end was cut by 3 bases, the J end by 5 bases, with 10 bases between. The CDR3 totals 14 residues.

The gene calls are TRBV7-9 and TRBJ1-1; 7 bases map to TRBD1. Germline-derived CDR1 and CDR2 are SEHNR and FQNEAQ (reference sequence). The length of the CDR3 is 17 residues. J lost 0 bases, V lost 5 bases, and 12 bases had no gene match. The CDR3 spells CASSGARDRPMNTEAFF. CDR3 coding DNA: TGTGCCAGCAGCGGAGCCCGGGACAGACCAATGAACACTGAAGCTTTCTTT.

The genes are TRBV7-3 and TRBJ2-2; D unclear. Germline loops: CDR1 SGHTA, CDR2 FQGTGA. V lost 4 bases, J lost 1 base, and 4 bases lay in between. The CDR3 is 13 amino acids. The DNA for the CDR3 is TGTGCCAGCAGCTCCTTGAACACCGGGGAGCTGTTTTTT. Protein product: CASSSLNTGELFF.

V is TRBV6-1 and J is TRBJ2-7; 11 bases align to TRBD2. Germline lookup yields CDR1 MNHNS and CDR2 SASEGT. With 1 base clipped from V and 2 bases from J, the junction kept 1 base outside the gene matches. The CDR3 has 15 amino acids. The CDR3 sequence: CASSEGLAGPYEQYF. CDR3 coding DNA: TGTGCCAGCAGTGAAGGACTAGCGGGACCCTACGAGCAGTACTTC.

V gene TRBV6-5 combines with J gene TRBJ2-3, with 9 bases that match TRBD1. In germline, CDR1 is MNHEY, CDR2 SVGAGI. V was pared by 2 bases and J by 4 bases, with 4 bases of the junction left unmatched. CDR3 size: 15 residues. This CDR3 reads CASSYAWTGADTQYF. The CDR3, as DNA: TGTGCCAGCAGTTACGCTTGGACAGGGGCAGATACGCAGTATTTT.

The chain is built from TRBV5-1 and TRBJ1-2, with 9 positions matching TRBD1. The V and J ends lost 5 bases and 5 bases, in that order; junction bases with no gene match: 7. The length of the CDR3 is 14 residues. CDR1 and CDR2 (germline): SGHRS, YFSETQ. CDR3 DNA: TGCGCCAGCAGTAGGGGACAGGGAAGTTATGGCTACACCTTC. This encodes CASSRGQGSYGYTF.

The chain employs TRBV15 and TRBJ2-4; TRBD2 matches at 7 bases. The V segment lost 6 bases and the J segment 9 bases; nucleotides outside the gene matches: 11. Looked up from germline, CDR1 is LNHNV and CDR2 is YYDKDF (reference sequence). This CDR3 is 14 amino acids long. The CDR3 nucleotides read TGTGCCACCAGTGGGGGGGGAGATATGACCATTCAGTACTTC. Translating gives CATSGGGDMTIQYF.

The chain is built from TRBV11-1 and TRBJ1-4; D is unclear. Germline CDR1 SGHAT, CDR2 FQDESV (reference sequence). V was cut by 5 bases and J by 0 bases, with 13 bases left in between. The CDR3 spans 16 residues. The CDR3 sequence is CASSARGRATNEKLFF. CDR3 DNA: TGTGCCAGCAGCGCCCGAGGGAGAGCAACTAATGAAAAACTGTTTTTT.